The present T cell receptor (beta chain) was sequenced within a study of Graves' ophthalmopathy and Graves' hyperthyroidism. The wider study: Over 18 months of follow-up, stable hyperthyroidism required that no ophthalmopathy appear.

On this clonotype: The antigen remains undetermined. One end of the junction fails to match germline, which may point to a read error.

Amplification targeted the TCR beta CDR3 regions, with RNA transcripts as the source material. HTBI primers were employed in first-round RT-PCR, then a second-round multiplex PCR followed. A single record per CDR3 protein comes from TCRdb applying MiXCR to the multiplex PCR reads. The sample contains 900,000 to 1,200,000 distinct CDR3 sequences, 35% to 45% of which appear only once. The study, taken as a whole, reports: Both an approximately 70% sensitivity and an approximately 75% specificity characterized the model's predictions of ophthalmopathy progression.

Source material: peripheral blood or thyroid tissue (not recorded which). This receptor was identified in an adult man with Graves' hyperthyroidism.

The CDR3 sequence is CASSLGPGGATNTEAFF. CDR3 coding DNA: TGCGCCAGCAGCTTGGGCCCCGGAGGCGCCACGAACACTGAAGCTTTCTTT. The gene calls are TRBV13 and TRBJ1-1, with D unclear. This CDR3 is built from 17 residues. Germline V lookup: CDR1 PRHDT, CDR2 FYEKMQ (reference sequence). The complete variable domain, with remaining parts taken from reference TRBV13 and TRBJ1-1, reads AAGVIQSPRHLIKEKRETATLKCYPIPRHDTVYWYQQGPGQDPQFLISFYEKMQSDKGSIPDRFSAQQFSDYHSELNMSSLELGDSALYFCASSLGPGGATNTEAFFGQGTRLTVV.